This T cell receptor beta chain was recovered during a study of CXCR3-negative and CXCR3-positive naive CD8 T cells. Overall study results and limits: Surface CD5 matched across naive subsets, and TRB CDR3 properties served to infer TCR strength. The study found that naive CXCR3-negative and CXCR3-positive cells shared TRBV-TRBJ usage, while memory cells differed. Higher TRB CDR3 hydrophobicity marked CXCR3-positive naive cells relative to CXCR3-negative naive cells.

Carrying UMI labels, the TRB cDNA libraries were prepared through 5' RACE. Each CDR3 protein gets one entry in TCRdb, which reprocessed the 5' RACE reads and gives no DNA. Here the sample table reports about 150,000 distinct CDR3 sequences. As regards this clonotype: The antigen remains unidentified.

Material for sequencing was naive CXCR3+ CD8+ T cells from blood. Subset described: CD45RO-CCR7+CD27+CD95- naive CD8+ T cells expressing CXCR3 (TNR3+). This sequence was found in a human donor in good health. Some clones in this sample may be carry-over from other donors' samples.

The chain's CDR3 is CASSGLALYQETQYF. The J gene is TRBJ2-5, the V gene TRBV2; as DNA is missing, the TRBD2 call by TCRdb cannot be tested. The CDR3 sequence is 15 residues long. In germline, CDR1 is SNHLY, CDR2 FYNNEI.